This paragraph reports one T cell receptor beta chain. The antigen remains undetermined. This sample is drawn from a study of Ad26.COV2.S vaccination and SARS-CoV-2 variants. This table comes from immunoSEQ multiplex PCR, and its TCRdb copy is limited to in-frame clones, with some not included. The profile shows 510,000 or so clones, around 88% of them singletons. As to treatment: roughly 19 received Ad26.COV2.S at low or high dose, single or two shots; 5 received placebo; per-sample allocation not given. After the first vaccine or placebo injection, samples were drawn on day 63. A Boston adult aged 18-55 years was the donor. Participants' vaccine, an Ad26 vector, delivered Wuhan-strain SARS-CoV-2 spike. The CDR3 is 15 amino acids. Germline CDR1 and CDR2: SNHLY and FYNNEI. V lost 6 bases and J lost 7; bases outside the gene matches: 14. General study results and limits: CD8+ and CD4+ T cells specific for spike reportedly responded with substantial breadth after vaccination. Placebo recipients had lower spike-specific TCR breadth than vaccine recipients.

Material: peripheral blood, obtained in a trial of Ad26.COV2.S vaccine versus placebo. This clonotype originated in a person between 18 and 65 years old who received the Ad26.COV2.S COVID-19 vaccine or a placebo. The rearrangement uses TRBV2 and TRBJ2-7; 8 bases match TRBD2. The DNA of the CDR3 is TGTGCCAGCAGCGGGGCGGGAGGCCCTAGCGGAGAGCAGTACTTC. As protein: CASSGAGGPSGEQYF.